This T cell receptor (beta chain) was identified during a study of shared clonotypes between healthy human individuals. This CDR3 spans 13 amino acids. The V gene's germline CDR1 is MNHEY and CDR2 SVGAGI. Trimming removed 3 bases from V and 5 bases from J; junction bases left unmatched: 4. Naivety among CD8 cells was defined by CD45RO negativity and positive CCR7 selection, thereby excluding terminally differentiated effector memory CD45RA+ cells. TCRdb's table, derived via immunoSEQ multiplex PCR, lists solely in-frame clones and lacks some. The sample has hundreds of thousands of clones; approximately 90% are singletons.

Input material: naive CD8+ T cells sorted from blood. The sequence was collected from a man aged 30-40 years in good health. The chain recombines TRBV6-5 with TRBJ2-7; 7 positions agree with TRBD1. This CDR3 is CASSYTGAHEQYF. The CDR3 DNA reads TGTGCCAGCAGTTATACAGGGGCCCACGAGCAGTACTTC.